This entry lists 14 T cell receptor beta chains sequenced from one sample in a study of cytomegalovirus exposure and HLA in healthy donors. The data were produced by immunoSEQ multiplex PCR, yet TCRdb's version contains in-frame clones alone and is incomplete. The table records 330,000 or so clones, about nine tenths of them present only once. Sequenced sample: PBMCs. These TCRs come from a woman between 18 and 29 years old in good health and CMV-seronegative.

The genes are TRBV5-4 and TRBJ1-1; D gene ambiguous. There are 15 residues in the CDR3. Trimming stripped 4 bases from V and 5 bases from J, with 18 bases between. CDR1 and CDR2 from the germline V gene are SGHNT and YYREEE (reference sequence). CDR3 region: CASSRGSGDTTEAFF. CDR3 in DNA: TGTGCCAGCAGCCGCGGGAGTGGGGATACTACTGAAGCTTTCTTT.

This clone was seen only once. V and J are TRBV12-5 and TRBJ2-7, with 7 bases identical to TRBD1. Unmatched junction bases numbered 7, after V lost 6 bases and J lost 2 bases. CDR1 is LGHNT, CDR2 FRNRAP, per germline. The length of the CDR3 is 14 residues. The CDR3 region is CASGPRTGAYEQYF. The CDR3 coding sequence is TGTGCTAGTGGCCCTAGGACAGGAGCCTACGAGCAGTACTTC. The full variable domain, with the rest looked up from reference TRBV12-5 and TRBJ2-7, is DARVTQTPRHKVTEMGQEVTMRCQPILGHNTVFWYRQTMMQGLELLAYFRNRAPLDDSGMPKDRFSAEMPDATLATLKIQPSEPRDSAVYFCASGPRTGAYEQYFGPGTRLTVT.

The CDR3 DNA follows: TGTGCCAGTAGCCCAAGCGACCCTCGGGAGACCCAGTACTTC. This sequence encodes CASSPSDPRETQYF. V and J are TRBV19 and TRBJ2-5; D ambiguous. In germline, CDR1 is LNHDA, CDR2 SQIVND (reference sequence). Trimming cost V 6 bases and J 5 bases, with 16 bases left between them. This CDR3 contains 14 residues.

CDR3 region: CASSQDQQGNYGYTF. The CDR3 DNA sequence: TGCGCCAGCAGCCAAGATCAACAGGGCAACTATGGCTACACCTTC. The chain employs TRBV4-3 and TRBJ1-2, with D possibly matching TRBD1 (6 bases). Trimming took 0 bases from V and 2 from J, leaving 10 bases between them. The germline V gene encodes CDR1 LGHNA and CDR2 YSLEER. The CDR3 covers 15 residues.

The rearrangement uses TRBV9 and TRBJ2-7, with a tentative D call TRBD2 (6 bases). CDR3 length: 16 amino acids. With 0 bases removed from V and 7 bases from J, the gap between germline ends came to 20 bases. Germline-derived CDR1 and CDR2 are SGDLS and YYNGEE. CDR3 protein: CASSVDPRPGSGEQYF. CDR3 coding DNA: TGTGCCAGCAGCGTAGACCCCCGGCCCGGGAGTGGTGAGCAGTACTTC.

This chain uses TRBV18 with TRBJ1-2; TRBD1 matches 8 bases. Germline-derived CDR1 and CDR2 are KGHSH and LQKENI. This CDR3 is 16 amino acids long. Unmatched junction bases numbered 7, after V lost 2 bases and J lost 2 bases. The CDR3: CASSPGTGRTNYGYTF. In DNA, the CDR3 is TGTGCCAGCTCACCAGGGACAGGTCGCACAAACTATGGCTACACCTTC.

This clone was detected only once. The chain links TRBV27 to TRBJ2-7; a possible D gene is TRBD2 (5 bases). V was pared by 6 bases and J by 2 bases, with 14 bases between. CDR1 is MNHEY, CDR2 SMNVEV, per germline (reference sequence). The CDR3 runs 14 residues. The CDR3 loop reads CASSPFPGAYEQYF. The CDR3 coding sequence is TGTGCCAGCAGCCCATTTCCCGGGGCCTACGAGCAGTACTTC.

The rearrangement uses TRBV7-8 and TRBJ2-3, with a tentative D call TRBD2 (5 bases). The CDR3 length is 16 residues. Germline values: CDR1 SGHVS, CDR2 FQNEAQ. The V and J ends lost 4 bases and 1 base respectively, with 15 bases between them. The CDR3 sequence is CASSSPAEQGTDTQYF. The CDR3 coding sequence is TGTGCCAGCAGCTCTCCAGCGGAGCAGGGCACAGATACGCAGTATTTT.

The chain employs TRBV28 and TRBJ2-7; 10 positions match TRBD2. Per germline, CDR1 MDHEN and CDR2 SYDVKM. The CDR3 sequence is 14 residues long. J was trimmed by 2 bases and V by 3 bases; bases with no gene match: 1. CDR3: CASSLSGRAYEQYF. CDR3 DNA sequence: TGTGCCAGCAGTTTGAGCGGGAGGGCCTACGAGCAGTACTTC.

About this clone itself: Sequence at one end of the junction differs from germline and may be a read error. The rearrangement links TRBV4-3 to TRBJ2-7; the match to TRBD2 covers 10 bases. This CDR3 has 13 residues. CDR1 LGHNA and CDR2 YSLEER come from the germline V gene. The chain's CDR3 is CASGQAGGYEQYF. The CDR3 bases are TGCGCCAGCGGCCAAGCGGGAGGGTACGAGCAGTACTTC.

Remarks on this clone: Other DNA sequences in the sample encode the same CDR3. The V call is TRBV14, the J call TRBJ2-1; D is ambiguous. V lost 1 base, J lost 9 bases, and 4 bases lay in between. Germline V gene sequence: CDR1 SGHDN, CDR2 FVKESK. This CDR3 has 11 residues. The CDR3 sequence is CASSQGPEQFF. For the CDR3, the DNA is TGTGCCAGCAGCCAAGGGCCTGAGCAGTTCTTC.

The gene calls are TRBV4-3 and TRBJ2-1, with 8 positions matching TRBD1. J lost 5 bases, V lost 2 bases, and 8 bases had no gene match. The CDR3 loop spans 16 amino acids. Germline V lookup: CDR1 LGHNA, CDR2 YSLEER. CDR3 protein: CASSQTTGTGNNEQFF. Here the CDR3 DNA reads TGCGCCAGCAGCCAAACAACCGGGACAGGTAACAATGAGCAGTTCTTC.

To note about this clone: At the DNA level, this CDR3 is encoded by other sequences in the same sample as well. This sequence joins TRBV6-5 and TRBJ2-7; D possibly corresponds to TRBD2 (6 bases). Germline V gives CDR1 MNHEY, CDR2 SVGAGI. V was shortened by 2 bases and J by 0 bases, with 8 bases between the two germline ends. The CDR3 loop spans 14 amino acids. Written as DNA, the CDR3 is TGTGCCAGCAGTTACGGGCGGGGCTCCTACGAGCAGTACTTC. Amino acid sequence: CASSYGRGSYEQYF.

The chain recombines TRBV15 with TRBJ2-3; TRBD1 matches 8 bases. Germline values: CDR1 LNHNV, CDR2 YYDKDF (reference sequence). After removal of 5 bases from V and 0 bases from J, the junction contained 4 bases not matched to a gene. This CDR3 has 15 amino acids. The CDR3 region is CATSGQGGSTDTQYF. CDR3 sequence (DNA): TGTGCCACCAGCGGACAGGGAGGTAGCACAGATACGCAGTATTTT.